These T cell receptor beta chains were read from a single sample in a study of T-cell memory formation after mild COVID-19. MiXCR was run by TCRdb on the 5' RACE reads, yielding one entry per CDR3 protein. The sample records hundreds of thousands of distinct CDR3 sequences, roughly 13% being singletons. Sequenced: PBMCs or a T cell subset sorted from them (not recorded which). Receptor source: a man between 18 and 29 years old who had mild COVID-19 (a few samples of this study predate the infection). Cell type and time point are not known. Each CDR3 is given with its conserved first and last residue. The D gene is left open where the match is weak. Only part of the rows carry a size: once, few, many, or a class if the clone is expanded.

d_call: .; v_call: TRBV5-1; clone_size: many; j_call: TRBJ2-5; cdr3_nt: TGCGCCAGCAGCTTGCGGCGATTACAAGAGACCCAGTACTTC; cdr3_aa: CASSLRRLQETQYF
d_call: .; v_call: TRBV7-2; clone_size: .; j_call: TRBJ2-1; cdr3_nt: TGTGCCAGCAGTTTCGGAGGATTGGGGTACAATGAGCAGTTCTTC; cdr3_aa: CASSFGGLGYNEQFF
d_call: .; v_call: TRBV2; clone_size: .; j_call: TRBJ1-1; cdr3_nt: TGTGCCAGCAGCGCCGACGGTGAAGCTTTCTTT; cdr3_aa: CASSADGEAFF
d_call: .; v_call: TRBV28; clone_size: .; j_call: TRBJ2-5; cdr3_nt: TGTGCCAGCAGCCCCGAGACAGCGCAAGAGACCCAGTACTTC; cdr3_aa: CASSPETAQETQYF
d_call: .; v_call: TRBV15; clone_size: many; j_call: TRBJ2-7; cdr3_nt: TGTGCCACCAGCAGAGATTTGGAGCCTTACTACGAGCAGTACTTC; cdr3_aa: CATSRDLEPYYEQYF
d_call: TRBD1; v_call: TRBV6-5; clone_size: .; j_call: TRBJ2-7; cdr3_nt: TGTGCCAGCAGTTACGGACAGGGGGCCAACAATTACTACGAGCAGTACTTC; cdr3_aa: CASSYGQGANNYYEQYF
d_call: .; v_call: TRBV12-3/TRBV12-4; clone_size: .; j_call: TRBJ2-3; cdr3_nt: TGTGCCAGCAGTGACCGGGACGGAAAGGATACGCAGTATTTT; cdr3_aa: CASSDRDGKDTQYF
d_call: .; v_call: TRBV5-4; clone_size: many; j_call: TRBJ2-3; cdr3_nt: TGTGCCAGCAGCCAAACCAAAGGGGGAGATACGCAGTATTTT; cdr3_aa: CASSQTKGGDTQYF
d_call: .; v_call: TRBV28; clone_size: few; j_call: TRBJ2-6; cdr3_nt: TGTGCCAGCAACCCTCTCCGGACCTCTGGGGCCAACGTCCTGACTTTC; cdr3_aa: CASNPLRTSGANVLTF
d_call: .; v_call: TRBV5-1; clone_size: many; j_call: TRBJ2-1; cdr3_nt: TGCGCCAGCAGCTTGGTAGGGCGCAATGAGCAGTTCTTC; cdr3_aa: CASSLVGRNEQFF
d_call: .; v_call: TRBV5-5; clone_size: .; j_call: TRBJ2-1; cdr3_nt: TGTGCCAGCAGCACGGACGCTTACAATGAGCAGTTCTTC; cdr3_aa: CASSTDAYNEQFF
d_call: .; v_call: TRBV4-1; clone_size: .; j_call: TRBJ2-5; cdr3_nt: TGCGCCAGCAGCCAAGATCCCGGCAATTGGGAGACCCAGTACTTC; cdr3_aa: CASSQDPGNWETQYF
d_call: .; v_call: TRBV4-1; clone_size: few; j_call: TRBJ1-2; cdr3_nt: TGCGCCAGCAGCCAAGGCAGGGGAAGGGGGAACTATGGCTACACCTTC; cdr3_aa: CASSQGRGRGNYGYTF
d_call: .; v_call: TRBV7-9; clone_size: few; j_call: TRBJ1-5; cdr3_nt: TGTGCCAGCAGCCCGGGGGACGGGAATCAGCCCCAGCATTTT; cdr3_aa: CASSPGDGNQPQHF
d_call: .; v_call: TRBV7-9; clone_size: .; j_call: TRBJ1-2; cdr3_nt: TGTGCCAGCAGCTTCGGACATGCCTATGGCGGCACCTTC; cdr3_aa: CASSFGHAYGGTF
d_call: .; v_call: TRBV29-1; clone_size: few; j_call: TRBJ2-1; cdr3_nt: TGCAGCGTTGAGAGGGCGCCCTCCTACAATGAGCAGTTCTTC; cdr3_aa: CSVERAPSYNEQFF
d_call: TRBD1; v_call: TRBV29-1; clone_size: .; j_call: TRBJ2-4; cdr3_nt: TGCAGCGGGGGGACAGACAAAAACATTCAGTACTTC; cdr3_aa: CSGGTDKNIQYF
d_call: .; v_call: TRBV20-1; clone_size: few; j_call: TRBJ2-3; cdr3_nt: TGCAGTGCTAGAAAAACGATGGCAGATACGCAGTATTTT; cdr3_aa: CSARKTMADTQYF
d_call: .; v_call: TRBV7-6; clone_size: few; j_call: TRBJ1-2; cdr3_nt: TGTGCCAGCAGCGCAAAGGCGGCGGGGATCTATGGCTACACCTTC; cdr3_aa: CASSAKAAGIYGYTF
d_call: TRBD1; v_call: TRBV5-4; clone_size: .; j_call: TRBJ2-2; cdr3_nt: TGTGCCAGCAGCTCGCGGACAGGGGGAATCGGGGAGCTGTTTTTT; cdr3_aa: CASSSRTGGIGELFF